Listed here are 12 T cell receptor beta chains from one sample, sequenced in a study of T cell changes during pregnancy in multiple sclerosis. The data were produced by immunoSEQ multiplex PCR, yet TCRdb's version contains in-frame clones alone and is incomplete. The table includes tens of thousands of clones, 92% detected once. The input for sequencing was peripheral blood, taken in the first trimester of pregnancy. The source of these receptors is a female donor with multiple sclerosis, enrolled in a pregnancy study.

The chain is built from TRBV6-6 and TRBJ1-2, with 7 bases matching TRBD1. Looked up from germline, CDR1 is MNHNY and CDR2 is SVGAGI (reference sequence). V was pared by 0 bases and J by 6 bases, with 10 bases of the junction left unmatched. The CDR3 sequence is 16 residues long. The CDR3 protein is CASSYSPGQALDGYTF. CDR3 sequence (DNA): TGTGCCAGCAGTTACTCACCCGGACAGGCCCTGGATGGCTACACCTTC.

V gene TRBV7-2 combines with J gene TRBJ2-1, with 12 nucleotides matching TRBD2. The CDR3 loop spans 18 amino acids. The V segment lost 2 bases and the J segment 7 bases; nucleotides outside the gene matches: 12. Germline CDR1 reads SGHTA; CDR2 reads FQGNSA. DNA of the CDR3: TGTGCCAGCAGCTTAACCCGTCTAGCGGGAGGGCCGGGTAATGAGCAGTTCTTC. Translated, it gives CASSLTRLAGGPGNEQFF. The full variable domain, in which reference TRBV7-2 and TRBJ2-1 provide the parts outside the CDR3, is GAGVSQSPSNKVTEKGKDVELRCDPISGHTALYWYRQSLGQGLEFLIYFQGNSAPDKSGLPSDRFSAERTGGSVSTLTIQRTQQEDSAVYLCASSLTRLAGGPGNEQFFGPGTRLTVL.

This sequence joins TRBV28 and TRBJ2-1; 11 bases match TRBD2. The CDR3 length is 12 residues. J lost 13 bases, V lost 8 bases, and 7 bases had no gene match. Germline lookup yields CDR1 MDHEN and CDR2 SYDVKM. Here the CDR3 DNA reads TGTGCCAGCGGATATAGCGGGAGGGAACAGTTCTTC. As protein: CASGYSGREQFF.

CDR3 amino acids: CASSARSGSSNEQFF. The DNA of the CDR3 is TGTGCCAGCAGCGCCCGTAGCGGGAGTTCAAATGAGCAGTTCTTC. The rearrangement uses TRBV9 and TRBJ2-1, with 9 bases that match TRBD2. This CDR3 has 15 residues. Looked up from germline, CDR1 is SGDLS and CDR2 is YYNGEE. The junction had 8 bases not matched to a gene; V was cut back by 3 bases and J by 7 bases.

In DNA, the CDR3 is TGTGCCAGCAGCTTGAAGGGGGCCAGTCAGCCCCAGCATTTT. Translating it yields CASSLKGASQPQHF. The chain recombines TRBV5-6 with TRBJ1-5, with 7 bases fitting TRBD1. CDR3 size: 14 residues. The germline gives CDR1 SGHDT, CDR2 YYEEEE. Unmatched junction bases numbered 4, after V lost 1 base and J lost 6 bases.

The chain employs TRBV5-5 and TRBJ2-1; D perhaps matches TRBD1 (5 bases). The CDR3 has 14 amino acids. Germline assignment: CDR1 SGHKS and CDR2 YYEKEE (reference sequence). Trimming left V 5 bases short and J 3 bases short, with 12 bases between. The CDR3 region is CASRQTDFYNEQFF. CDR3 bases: TGTGCCAGCAGGCAGACAGACTTCTACAATGAGCAGTTCTTC.

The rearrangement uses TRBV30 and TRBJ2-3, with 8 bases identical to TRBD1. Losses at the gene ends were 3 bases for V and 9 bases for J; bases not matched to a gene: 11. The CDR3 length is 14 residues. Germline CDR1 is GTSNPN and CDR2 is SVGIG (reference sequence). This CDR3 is CAWRDQGAMGTQYF. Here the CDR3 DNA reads TGTGCCTGGAGAGATCAGGGGGCGATGGGGACGCAGTATTTT.

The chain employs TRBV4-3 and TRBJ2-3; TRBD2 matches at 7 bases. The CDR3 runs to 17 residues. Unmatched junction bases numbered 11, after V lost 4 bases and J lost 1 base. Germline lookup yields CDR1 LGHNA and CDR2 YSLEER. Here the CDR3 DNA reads TGCGCCAGCAGCCCAACGCCCACGGCGGGAGGCACAGATACGCAGTATTTT. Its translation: CASSPTPTAGGTDTQYF.

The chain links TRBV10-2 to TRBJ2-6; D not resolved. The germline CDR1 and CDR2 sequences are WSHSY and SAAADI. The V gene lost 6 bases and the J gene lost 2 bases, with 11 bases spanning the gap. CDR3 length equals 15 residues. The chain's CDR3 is CASSGDFPGANVLTF. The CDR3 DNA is TGCGCCAGCAGCGGAGACTTTCCTGGGGCCAACGTCCTGACTTTC.

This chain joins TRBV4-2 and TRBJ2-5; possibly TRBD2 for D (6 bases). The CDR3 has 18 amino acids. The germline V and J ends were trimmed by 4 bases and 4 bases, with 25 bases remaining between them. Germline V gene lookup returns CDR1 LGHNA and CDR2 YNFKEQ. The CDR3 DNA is TGTGCCAGCAGCCCGAACATCGGAGGTAGCGGCTCTGGAGAGACCCAGTACTTC. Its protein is CASSPNIGGSGSGETQYF.

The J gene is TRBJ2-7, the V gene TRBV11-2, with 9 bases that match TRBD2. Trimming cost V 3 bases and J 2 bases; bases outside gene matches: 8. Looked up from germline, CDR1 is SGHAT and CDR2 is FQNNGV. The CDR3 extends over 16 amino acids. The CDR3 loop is CASSFGMAGGAYEQYF. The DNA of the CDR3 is TGTGCCAGCAGCTTTGGGATGGCGGGAGGGGCCTACGAGCAGTACTTC.

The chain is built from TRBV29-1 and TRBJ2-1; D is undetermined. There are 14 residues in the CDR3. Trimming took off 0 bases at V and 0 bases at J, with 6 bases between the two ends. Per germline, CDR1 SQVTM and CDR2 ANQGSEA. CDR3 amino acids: CSVEEHFSYNEQFF. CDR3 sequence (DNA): TGCAGCGTTGAAGAGCACTTCTCCTACAATGAGCAGTTCTTC.